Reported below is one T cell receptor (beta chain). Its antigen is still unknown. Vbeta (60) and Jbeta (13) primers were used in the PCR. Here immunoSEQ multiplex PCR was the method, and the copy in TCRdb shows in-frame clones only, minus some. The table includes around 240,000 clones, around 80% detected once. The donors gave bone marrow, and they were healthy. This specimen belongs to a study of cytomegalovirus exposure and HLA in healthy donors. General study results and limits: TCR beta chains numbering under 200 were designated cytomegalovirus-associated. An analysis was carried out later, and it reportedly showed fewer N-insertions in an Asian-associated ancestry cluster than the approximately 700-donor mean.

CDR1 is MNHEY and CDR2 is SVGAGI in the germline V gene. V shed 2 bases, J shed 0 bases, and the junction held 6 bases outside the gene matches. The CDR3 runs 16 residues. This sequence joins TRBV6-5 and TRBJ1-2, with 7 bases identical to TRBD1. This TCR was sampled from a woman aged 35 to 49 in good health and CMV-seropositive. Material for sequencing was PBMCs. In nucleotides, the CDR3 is TGTGCCAGCAGTTACCCGCGGGACAGCCCTAACTATGGCTACACCTTC. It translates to CASSYPRDSPNYGYTF.